A single sample gave rise to the 26 T cell receptor beta chains below, sequenced in a study of blood T cell repertoires in COVID-19. Assay used: immunoSEQ multiplex PCR; TCRdb lists only in-frame clones, some missing. The sample contains about 23,000 clones, approximately 68% of which appear only once. Sequencing was done on a sample of peripheral blood. Receptors were obtained from an elderly woman with acute or convalescent COVID-19.

The rearrangement joins TRBV24-1 to TRBJ2-4, with 8 bases matching TRBD1. J was trimmed by 1 base and V by 5 bases; bases with no gene match: 21. The CDR3 loop spans 21 amino acids. The V gene's germline CDR1 is KGHDR and CDR2 SFDVKD. The CDR3 here is CATSGYQFRGRTARAKNIQYF. The DNA of the CDR3 is TGTGCCACCAGTGGCTATCAGTTCAGGGGGCGCACGGCCAGGGCCAAAAACATTCAGTACTTC.

This clone turned up a few times. The chain combines TRBV11-2 with TRBJ2-7; D not resolved. This CDR3 contains 14 residues. Deletions cut 2 bases from V and 0 bases from J, with 8 bases between. Germline assignment: CDR1 SGHAT and CDR2 FQNNGV. The CDR3 DNA follows: TGTGCCAGCAGCTTATCCTCGAGCTCCTACGAGCAGTACTTC. Its translation is CASSLSSSSYEQYF.

The V and J genes are TRBV28 and TRBJ2-6, with D perhaps matching TRBD1 (6 bases). The CDR3 is made up of 17 amino acids. The V end lost 6 bases, the J end lost 1 base, and 16 bases lay between the germline ends. Germline-derived CDR1 and CDR2 are MDHEN and SYDVKM. The CDR3 DNA reads as TGTGCCAGCAGGAAACCCGGCAGGGGTTCTGGGGCCAACGTCCTGACTTTC. Amino acid sequence: CASRKPGRGSGANVLTF. The variable domain in full, with the rest retrieved from reference TRBV28 and TRBJ2-6, is DVKVTQSSRYLVKRTGEKVFLECVQDMDHENMFWYRQDPGLGLRLIYFSYDVKMKEKGDIPEGYSVSREKKERFSLILESASTNQTSMYLCASRKPGRGSGANVLTFGAGSRLTVL.

CDR3 sequence (DNA): TGTGCCAGCAGCGTAGACAGGCAAGAGACCCAGTACTTC. This codes for CASSVDRQETQYF. V is TRBV3-1 (or the pseudogene TRBV3-2) and J is TRBJ2-5; maybe TRBD1 (6 bases). The CDR3 sequence is 13 residues long. V was cut by 5 bases and J by 2 bases, with 9 bases left in between. CDR1 is LGHDT and CDR2 is YNNKEL in the germline V gene (reference sequence).

As DNA, the CDR3 is TGTGCCAGCACCTGGGGGGGGGACCCCACGAACACTGAAGCTTTCTTT. Translated: CASTWGGDPTNTEAFF. The chain couples TRBV28 to TRBJ1-1; TRBD1 might be the D (5 bases). The V gene's germline CDR1 is MDHEN and CDR2 SYDVKM. The CDR3 totals 16 residues. The V end lost 7 bases, the J end lost 1 base, and 19 bases lay between the germline ends.

The chain couples TRBV6-6 to TRBJ2-3; TRBD2 is a possible D gene (5 bases). Trimming removed 2 bases from V and 1 base from J, with 10 bases in between. CDR3 length: 15 amino acids. In germline, CDR1 is MNHNY, CDR2 SVGAGI (reference sequence). The CDR3 is CASSYPAVGTDTQYF. For the CDR3, the DNA is TGTGCCAGCAGTTACCCAGCGGTGGGCACAGATACGCAGTATTTT.

The chain couples TRBV5-6 to TRBJ1-1; TRBD1 is a possible D gene (5 bases). Per germline, CDR1 SGHDT and CDR2 YYEEEE. Trimming took 6 bases from V and 4 from J, leaving 19 bases between them. The CDR3 runs 15 residues. The CDR3 region has the DNA TGTGCCAGCACCCCGCCTTGGGGCACAAGCACTGAAGCTTTCTTT. The encoded protein is CASTPPWGTSTEAFF.

This chain connects TRBV12-3 or TRBV12-4 to TRBJ2-5; 7 nucleotides agree with TRBD1. With V trimmed by 5 bases and J by 7 bases, 4 bases remained unmatched. The CDR3 is 12 amino acids. In DNA form, the CDR3 reads TGTGCCAGCAGTCCACAGGGGTGGACCCAGTACTTC. It specifies CASSPQGWTQYF.

This clone has only a few counts. The chain uses TRBV6-5 and TRBJ1-4; a possible D gene is TRBD1 (6 bases). The V gene's germline CDR1 is MNHEY and CDR2 SVGAGI. Trimming left V 6 bases short and J 5 bases short, with 13 bases between. The CDR3 spans 14 residues. CDR3 in DNA: TGTGCCAGCAGGAAGACAGGTCCAAATGAAAAACTGTTTTTT. Protein sequence: CASRKTGPNEKLFF.

As concerns this clone: A much larger clone lies a single base off, so this may be a read error. This chain connects TRBV28 to TRBJ2-7; 9 nucleotides line up with TRBD1. The germline V gene encodes CDR1 MDHEN and CDR2 SYDVKM. This CDR3 contains 12 residues. The CDR3 nucleotides are TGTGCCCGCAGACAGGGGGGGGGAGAGCAGTACTTC. Amino acids: CARRQGGGEQYF.

This clone was found a few times. This sequence joins TRBV6-2 or TRBV6-3 and TRBJ2-7, with D possibly matching TRBD1 (6 bases). The CDR3 runs to 15 residues. Between the trimmed V and J ends, which lost 11 bases and 1 base, there was a span of 21 bases. The V gene's germline CDR1 is MNHEY and CDR2 SVGEGT. The CDR3, as DNA: TGTGCCGGCGGCCTGGGGGCTTCCGGATCCTACGAGCAGTACTTC. Amino acids: CAGGLGASGSYEQYF.

The chain carries TRBV5-1 and TRBJ2-3; 9 nucleotides align to TRBD2. Germline-derived CDR1 and CDR2 are SGHRS and YFSETQ. This CDR3 is 15 amino acids long. With V trimmed by 4 bases and J by 5 bases, 8 bases remained unmatched. The CDR3 DNA is TGCGCCAGCAGCCGTAGCGGGAGATGGGGAGATACGCAGTATTTT. Protein sequence: CASSRSGRWGDTQYF. Full variable domain (rest looked up from reference TRBV5-1 and TRBJ2-3): KAGVTQTPRYLIKTRGQQVTLSCSPISGHRSVSWYQQTPGQGLQFLFEYFSETQRNKGNFPGRFSGRQFSNSRSEMNVSTLELGDSALYLCASSRSGRWGDTQYFGPGTRLTVL.

The chain employs TRBV9 and TRBJ1-1; no clear D. Trimming removed 0 bases at V and 0 bases at J, with 3 bases between. Germline CDR1 SGDLS, CDR2 YYNGEE. CDR3 size: 13 residues. CDR3 loop: CASSVAMNTEAFF. The CDR3 DNA sequence: TGTGCCAGCAGCGTAGCCATGAACACTGAAGCTTTCTTT. The whole variable domain, filled in from reference TRBV9 and TRBJ1-1, reads DSGVTQTPKHLITATGQRVTLRCSPRSGDLSVYWYQQSLDQGLQFLIQYYNGEERAKGNILERFSAQQFPDLHSELNLSSLELGDSALYFCASSVAMNTEAFFGQGTRLTVV.

The chain couples TRBV18 to TRBJ2-5, with a tentative D call TRBD1 (5 bases). CDR1 and CDR2 from the germline V gene are KGHSH and LQKENI. The CDR3 is made up of 14 amino acids. V lost 0 bases and J 2 bases, leaving 7 bases between the germline ends. CDR3 sequence (DNA): TGTGCCAGCTCACCACCAACAGGTCAAGAGACCCAGTACTTC. It encodes CASSPPTGQETQYF.

This rearrangement joins TRBV7-2 to TRBJ1-1; D is perhaps TRBD1 (6 bases). Deletions cut 3 bases from V and 4 bases from J, with 12 bases between. Looked up from germline, CDR1 is SGHTA and CDR2 is FQGNSA. CDR3 length: 14 amino acids. CDR3 bases: TGTGCCAGCAGCTTCCACAGGGAGGGCACTGAAGCTTTCTTT. Its protein is CASSFHREGTEAFF.

The V call is TRBV5-1, the J call TRBJ2-7; D not resolved. This CDR3 spans 14 amino acids. With 0 bases removed from V and 2 bases from J, the gap between germline ends came to 9 bases. Germline V gene lookup returns CDR1 SGHRS and CDR2 YFSETQ. The CDR3 bases are TGCGCCAGCAGCTTGGAGGCGCAGGCCTACGAGCAGTACTTC. Residues: CASSLEAQAYEQYF.

The chain employs TRBV18 and TRBJ2-2; tentative D call: TRBD1 (6 bases). Looked up from germline, CDR1 is KGHSH and CDR2 is LQKENI. This CDR3 spans 16 amino acids. The V end was cut by 6 bases, the J end by 5 bases, with 19 bases between. In DNA, the CDR3 is TGTGCCAGCTCGCCCACGGACAGAGTCCCTACCGGGGAGCTGTTTTTT. Its protein product is CASSPTDRVPTGELFF.

V usage is TRBV9 and J usage is TRBJ2-7, with D unresolved. Between the trimmed V and J ends, which lost 0 bases and 2 bases, there was a span of 9 bases. The V gene's germline CDR1 is SGDLS and CDR2 YYNGEE. The CDR3 runs 14 residues. The CDR3 loop is CASSVGPTPYEQYF. The DNA for the CDR3 is TGTGCCAGCAGCGTAGGGCCCACCCCCTACGAGCAGTACTTC.

The chain joins TRBV2 to TRBJ2-4, with TRBD1 identical over 10 bases. After removal of 8 bases from V and 7 bases from J, the junction contained 11 bases not matched to a gene. Looked up from germline, CDR1 is SNHLY and CDR2 is FYNNEI. The CDR3 has 15 amino acids. The chain's CDR3 is CASVNRDRGGNIQYF. The CDR3 nucleotides are TGTGCCAGCGTCAACCGGGACAGGGGCGGTAACATTCAGTACTTC.

V is TRBV4-2 and J is TRBJ1-4; 8 nucleotides match TRBD1. CDR1 is LGHNA, CDR2 YNFKEQ, per germline. The CDR3 is 16 amino acids. The V gene end was trimmed by 0 bases and the J gene end by 1 base; junction bases not matched to a gene: 1. The DNA of the CDR3 is TGTGCCAGCAGCCAAGACAGGGGGCGAACTAATGAAAAACTGTTTTTT. Translated: CASSQDRGRTNEKLFF.

The rearrangement links TRBV11-3 to TRBJ1-2, with a tentative D call TRBD1 (6 bases). V was clipped by 5 bases and J by 0 bases, with 13 bases between them. Germline-derived CDR1 and CDR2 are SGHNT and YENEEA. This CDR3 is 15 amino acids long. CDR3 residues: CASSPPGAANYGYTF. CDR3 sequence (DNA): TGTGCCAGCAGCCCCCCAGGGGCGGCTAACTATGGCTACACCTTC.

The chain uses TRBV2 and TRBJ1-5; TRBD1 is a possible D gene (5 bases). Germline CDR1 and CDR2: SNHLY and FYNNEI. Deletions cut 6 bases from V and 3 bases from J, with 9 bases between. The CDR3 consists of 13 residues. The CDR3 DNA reads TGTGCCAGCAGCCTAGGGGCCAATCAGCCCCAGCATTTT. The encoded protein is CASSLGANQPQHF.

The chain couples TRBV6-5 to TRBJ1-1; D gene ambiguous. Germline V gene data show CDR1 as MNHEY and CDR2 as SVGAGI. CDR3 length: 11 residues. Trimming removed 5 bases from V and 3 bases from J, with 4 bases in between. DNA for the CDR3: TGTGCCAGCAGTCCGTACACTGAAGCTTTCTTT. This codes for CASSPYTEAFF.

This clone was detected only a few times. V gene TRBV2 combines with J gene TRBJ1-5; D not resolved. Per the germline V gene, CDR1 is SNHLY and CDR2 is FYNNEI. The CDR3 is 13 residues long. The V end lost 3 bases, the J end lost 7 bases, and 10 bases lay between the germline ends. CDR3 region: CASSDNGVQPQHF. In DNA form, the CDR3 reads TGTGCCAGCAGTGATAACGGGGTACAGCCCCAGCATTTT.

This chain links TRBV27 with TRBJ1-2, with a possible D match to TRBD1 (5 bases). Germline V gives CDR1 MNHEY, CDR2 SMNVEV (reference sequence). The CDR3 has 15 amino acids. Trimming shortened V by 2 bases and J by 4 bases, and 14 bases separated the two germline ends. The CDR3 spells CASSLQGLHGYGYTF. The CDR3 bases are TGTGCCAGCAGTTTACAGGGCCTTCACGGCTATGGCTACACCTTC.

This chain joins TRBV5-1 and TRBJ1-4, with D perhaps TRBD1 (5 bases). CDR3 length equals 15 residues. The germline V gene has CDR1 SGHRS and CDR2 YFSETQ. Deletions cut 5 bases from V and 0 bases from J, with 11 bases between. The CDR3 protein is CASRGQGATNEKLFF. The CDR3, as DNA: TGCGCCAGCAGGGGCCAGGGTGCAACTAATGAAAAACTGTTTTTT. Using reference TRBV5-1 and TRBJ1-4 for the parts outside the CDR3, the full variable domain is KAGVTQTPRYLIKTRGQQVTLSCSPISGHRSVSWYQQTPGQGLQFLFEYFSETQRNKGNFPGRFSGRQFSNSRSEMNVSTLELGDSALYLCASRGQGATNEKLFFGSGTQLSVL.